The T cell receptor beta chain described here comes from a study of cytomegalovirus exposure and HLA in healthy donors (dated by TCRdb to 2017 to 2019). With regard to the full study: An earlier analysis of approximately 550 of the donors reported 250 to 300 Gb of sequence data and about 100 million unique TCR beta sequences from about 179 million T cells. The study profiled the T cell repertoires of around 700 subjects by immunosequencing and related them to cytomegalovirus serostatus. Roughly five DR-DQ haplotypes were treated as single units for association and clustering because of strong linkage in the cohort. In a later analysis, previously published TCR beta repertoires from 550 to 750 donors were re-analyzed and high-resolution HLA genotyping was added so that TCR occurrence patterns could be studied. An earlier analysis of some 600 of the donors applied high-throughput TCR beta sequencing to assess whether each TCR beta V gene segment acted as functional or pseudogenic. Besides the first cohort of roughly 660 subjects, a separate validation cohort made up of 120 different subjects was used. The aim of the study was to test whether cataloging public T cell receptors could identify signatures of past pathogen exposure. Class I and class II HLA loci were covered by the typing at four-digit resolution. Of the 300 to 450 genotyped donors, 81% were placed in the genetic ancestry cluster associated with self-reported Caucasian donors. Every repertoire in the discovery cohort had been generated on one and the same sequencing platform. Among 398 genotyped donors of the cohort, an average of around 240,000 unique TCR beta nucleotide sequences were sequenced per donor, 15% to 20% of them non-productive. In a later genetic analysis, genome-wide SNP genotypes for about 55% of the 666 donors were used, and that subset was treated as a discovery cohort. Alongside the repertoire data, information on donor age, sex, ethnicity and CMV serostatus was compiled. To predict cytomegalovirus infection status, the study combined high-throughput TCR immunosequencing, statistical association of individual TCRs with disease status, and machine learning. An early release that covered fewer than 750 HLA-typed donors contained about 300 gigabases of sequencing data and 85 million to 100 million unique TCR sequences. Rather than drawing on any new phenotypic data, the later analysis identified candidate immune exposures from TCR beta sequences and the way those sequences occurred across donors. The number of typed donors differed by locus: 629-630 for A, B, C, DRB1 and DQB1; approximately 520 for DQA1; fewer than 610 for DPA1; and around 490 for DPB1. General conclusions and limits of the study: According to a later analysis, parvovirus B19, influenza, CMV and Epstein-Barr virus appeared linked to several top co-occurrence clusters. Linkage disequilibrium might explain the correlated functional status among segregating V segments, but an unknown experimental factor could not be excluded. A later analysis found that HLA-associated TCR beta chains were more clonally expanded and had lower generation probabilities than equally common non-associated chains. According to the authors, the approach could potentially be generalized to other disease states and immunological phenotypes. The classifier was reported to diagnose cytomegalovirus status with high specificity and sensitivity in both the original and validation cohorts. A total of fewer than 200 TCR beta chains were listed by the study as associated with cytomegalovirus. Because counts were too low, 15 to 20 rarely observed V segments, including chromosome 9 orphons, were left out of the earlier analysis of 587 of the donors. Most TCR sequences were observed very rarely across donors, whereas some public TCRs were present in many individuals. A later genetic analysis reported fewer N-insertions in productive TCRs among donors in an Asian-associated ancestry cluster than the roughly 670-donor mean. A later analysis found that most CMV-associated TCR beta chains appeared HLA-restricted, with HLA associations seemingly driven largely by CMV exposure. A later genetic analysis associated a missense DCLRE1C variant with V-gene and J-gene trimming of TCR beta chains, and an independent cohort replicated the association. Sequencing depth was assumed to be roughly uniform across donors in the presence/absence analyses, though that assumption may not hold. In an earlier analysis of 587 of the donors, most TCR beta V segments appeared in productive rearrangements about 87% or about 30% of the time, broadly matching IMGT annotations. In this cohort, only TCR beta chains were sequenced, and detectable features were limited by the absence of alpha or paired-chain data. In a later analysis, TCR association rates were found to vary across HLA loci, with the most associated TCRs seen for DRB1 alleles and the fewest for HLA-C alleles. A cluster of highly shared sequence variants was judged likely to be a technical artifact of the sequencing pipeline. Assigning TCR associations to individual alleles was difficult when HLA alleles, especially DR and DQ, strongly co-occurred. HLA typing was unavailable for some donors at each locus, so association tests used only the typed subset. A further reported finding was that TCR beta sequences accurately predicted the HLA-A and HLA-B alleles for most subjects in the first cohort. CMV serostatus was the only immune exposure information available for the cohort. In vitro tests confirmed that a few of the cytomegalovirus-associated TCR beta chains recognize cytomegalovirus antigens. Some IMGT-functional V segments, including TRBV6-2 and TRBV6-3, could not be told apart with the 87-base-pair reads, so those segments were excluded. Specific HLA alleles were associated with more than 15,000 TCR beta sequences at a false discovery rate of 0.05 in a later analysis.

The library was obtained by the immunoSEQ multiplex PCR assay. The multiplex PCR relied on a mix of 60 forward primers for TCR Vbeta segments and 13 reverse primers for TCR Jbeta segments. The CDR3 region of rearranged TCR beta genes was amplified from genomic DNA by a multiplex PCR assay. Amplified TCR beta libraries were sequenced as 87-base-pair reads on the Illumina HiSeq System. On the authors' methods: In a later analysis, tens of millions of unique TCR beta chains were counted across the 650 to 750 repertoires, and roughly 10 million of these chains were shared by at least two donors. To remove PCR and sequencing errors, raw reads were error-corrected and collapsed into unique sequences using a nearest-neighbor algorithm that merged closely related sequences. Alignment of CDR3 sequences to IMGT reference sequences was used to assign V, D and J gene segments. Each retained sequence needed at least a six-nucleotide match to both a V gene segment and a J gene segment. Rearrangements were classified as productive when the CDR3 lacked stop codons and remained in frame with V and J, and all other rearrangements were classified as non-productive. CDR3 was defined by IMGT convention, running from the second conserved V-encoded cysteine to the conserved J-encoded phenylalanine. The earlier analysis of about 610 of the donors excluded any sequence lacking an unambiguous match to a single V gene segment. An earlier analysis of a few hundred of the donors called V segments functional above 56.7% productive rearrangements and segregating when the between-donor standard deviation exceeded 5%. A statistical classification framework was built to diagnose cytomegalovirus status from the catalog of TCR beta chain sequences. In a later analysis, V and J genes were assigned by comparing TCR nucleotide sequences against IMGT/GENE-DB human TR gene sequences. In a later analysis, CDR3 sequences and most-parsimonious VDJ recombination scenarios were assigned using the TCRdist pipeline. In a later analysis, every TCR beta chain was defined by the combination of its CDR3 amino acid sequence and its V-gene family, and reads without a unique V-gene family were dropped. A later analysis removed several hundred highly shared, low-generation-probability nucleotide sequences to deal with suspected cross-contamination and a sequencing artifact. In a later analysis, a clonal expansion index was calculated for each public chain from normalized within-repertoire ranks of inferred template counts. In a later analysis, generation probabilities were computed with a VDJ recombination model fitted to out-of-frame rearrangements, and the resulting probabilities were checked against IGoR. In a later analysis, hypergeometric tests were used to score TCR-TCR, TCR-HLA and TCR-CMV co-occurrence, with a repertoire-size bias correction applied to TCR pairs. In a later analysis, false discovery rates were estimated by permuting HLA or CMV assignments 20 times. In a later analysis, co-occurring TCRs were grouped using DBSCAN, and TCRdist sequence similarity was added for clustering within HLA-allele-positive subsets. Co-occurrence clustering excluded repertoires with fewer than 30,000 or more than 120,000 public chains, plus five with anomalous nucleotide sharing. What TCRdb holds here is the immuneACCESS table cut down to in-frame rearrangements. Part of the clones is not present; checked against another copy, under half of the missing clones reflect an unresolved V gene, and the others are unexplained. Clonal size and the V and J genes are those of that table, whereas D and trimming came from the DNA. The sample table holds under 110,000 clones, of which roughly 80% were seen once. About 4% of the sample comes from the top ten.

Comments on this clone: The antigen it binds to is not known. Per-base qualities were not stored, and no clone one base away is much larger.

The cohort comprised several hundred healthy bone marrow donors. At the time of sampling, every cohort member was nominally healthy, though immune exposures that went unrecorded were likely present. The donor tested CMV seronegative, placing the donor among the roughly 400 seronegative members of the cohort. Each donor provided a peripheral blood sample, and peripheral blood mononuclear cells were used for TCR beta sequencing. The Qiagen DNeasy Blood Extraction Kit was used to extract genomic DNA from the blood cell samples. Trimming at the junction amounts to 6 bases on V and 1 base on J, and the germline ends lie 7 bases apart. In the germline V gene, CDR1 corresponds to SNHLY and CDR2 to FYNNEI. The CDR3 starts with the cysteine, ends with the phenylalanine, and has 13 residues. This entry keeps only the CDR3 DNA: 39 bases, framed from base 1.

Sequencing was done on a sample of PBMCs. Recombination connected TRBV2 to TRBJ2-1; the best D guess is TRBD2, with 5 bases matching. The TCR comes from a man aged 35 to 55 in good health and CMV-seronegative. The sequenced DNA: TGTGCCAGCAGCGGGGATTCCTACAATGAGCAGTTCTTC. Its protein is CASSGDSYNEQFF.